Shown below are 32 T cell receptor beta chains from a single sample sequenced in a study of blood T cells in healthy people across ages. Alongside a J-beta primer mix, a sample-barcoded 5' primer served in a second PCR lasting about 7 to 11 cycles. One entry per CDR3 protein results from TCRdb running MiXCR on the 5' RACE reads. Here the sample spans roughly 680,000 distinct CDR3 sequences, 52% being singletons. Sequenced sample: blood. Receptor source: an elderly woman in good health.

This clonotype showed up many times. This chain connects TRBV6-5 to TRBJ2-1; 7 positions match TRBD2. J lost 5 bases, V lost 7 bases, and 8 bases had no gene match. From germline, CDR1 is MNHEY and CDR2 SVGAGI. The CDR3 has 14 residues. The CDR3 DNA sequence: TGTGCCAGCAACTCCGGGGGGACGCACAATGAGCAGTTCTTC. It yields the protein CASNSGGTHNEQFF.

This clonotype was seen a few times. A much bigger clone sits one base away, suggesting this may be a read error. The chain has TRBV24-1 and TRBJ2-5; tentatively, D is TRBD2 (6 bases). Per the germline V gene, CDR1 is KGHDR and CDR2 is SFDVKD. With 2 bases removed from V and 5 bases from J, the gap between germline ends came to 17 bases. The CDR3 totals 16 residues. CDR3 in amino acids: CATSDWTNGVGETQYF. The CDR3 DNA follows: TGTGCCACCAGTGATTGGACTAACGGGGTCGGGGAGACCCAGTACTTC.

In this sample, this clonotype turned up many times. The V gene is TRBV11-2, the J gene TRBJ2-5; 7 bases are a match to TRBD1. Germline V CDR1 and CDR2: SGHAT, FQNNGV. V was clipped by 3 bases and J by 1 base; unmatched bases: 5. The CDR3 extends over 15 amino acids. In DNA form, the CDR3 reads TGTGCCAGCAGCTTCGACAGGGTACTCCAAGAGACCCAGTACTTC. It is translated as CASSFDRVLQETQYF.

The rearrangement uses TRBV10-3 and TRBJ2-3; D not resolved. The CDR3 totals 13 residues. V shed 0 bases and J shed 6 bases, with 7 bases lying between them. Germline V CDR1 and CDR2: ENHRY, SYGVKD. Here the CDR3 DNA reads TGTGCCATCAGTGAGTCTCGTCTCGATACGCAGTATTTT. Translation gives CAISESRLDTQYF.

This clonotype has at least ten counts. This CDR3 reads CASSLGLAGVDTQYF. The CDR3 DNA follows: TGCGCCAGCAGCTTGGGACTAGCCGGGGTAGATACGCAGTATTTT. This chain uses TRBV5-1 with TRBJ2-3; 7 nucleotides align to TRBD2. Germline V lookup: CDR1 SGHRS, CDR2 YFSETQ. Germline trimming cut 0 bases from V and 5 bases from J; bases unmatched to any gene: 6. The CDR3 has 15 residues. The full variable domain, in which reference TRBV5-1 and TRBJ2-3 provide the parts outside the CDR3, is KAGVTQTPRYLIKTRGQQVTLSCSPISGHRSVSWYQQTPGQGLQFLFEYFSETQRNKGNFPGRFSGRQFSNSRSEMNVSTLELGDSALYLCASSLGLAGVDTQYFGPGTRLTVL.

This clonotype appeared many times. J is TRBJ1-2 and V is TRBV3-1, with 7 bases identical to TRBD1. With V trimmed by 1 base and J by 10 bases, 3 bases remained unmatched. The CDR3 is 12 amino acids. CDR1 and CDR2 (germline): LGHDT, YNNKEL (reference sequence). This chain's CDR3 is CASSQVGTAYTF. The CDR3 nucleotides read TGTGCCAGCAGCCAAGTAGGGACAGCCTACACCTTC.

CDR3 coding DNA: TGTGCCAGCAGAACAGCGGATAATTCACCCCTCCACTTT. It is translated as CASRTADNSPLHF. V gene TRBV2 combines with J gene TRBJ1-6, with unresolved D. CDR3 length: 13 residues. Trimming took 6 bases from V and 5 from J, leaving 8 bases between them. Germline CDR1 and CDR2: SNHLY and FYNNEI.

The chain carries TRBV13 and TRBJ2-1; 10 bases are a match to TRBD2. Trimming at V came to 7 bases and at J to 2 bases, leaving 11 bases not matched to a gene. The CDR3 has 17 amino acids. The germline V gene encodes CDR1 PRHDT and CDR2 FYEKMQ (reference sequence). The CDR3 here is CASNHRAGGNTYNEQFF. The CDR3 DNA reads TGTGCCAGCAACCATAGAGCGGGGGGGAATACCTACAATGAGCAGTTCTTC. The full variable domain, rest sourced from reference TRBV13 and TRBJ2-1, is AAGVIQSPRHLIKEKRETATLKCYPIPRHDTVYWYQQGPGQDPQFLISFYEKMQSDKGSIPDRFSAQQFSDYHSELNMSSLELGDSALYFCASNHRAGGNTYNEQFFGPGTRLTVL.

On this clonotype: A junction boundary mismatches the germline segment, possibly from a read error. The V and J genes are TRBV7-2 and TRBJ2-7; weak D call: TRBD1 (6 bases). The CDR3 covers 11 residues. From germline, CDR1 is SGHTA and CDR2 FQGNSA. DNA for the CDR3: TGTGCCCGCAGCCCCAGGGGTACCCAGTACTTC. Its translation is CARSPRGTQYF.

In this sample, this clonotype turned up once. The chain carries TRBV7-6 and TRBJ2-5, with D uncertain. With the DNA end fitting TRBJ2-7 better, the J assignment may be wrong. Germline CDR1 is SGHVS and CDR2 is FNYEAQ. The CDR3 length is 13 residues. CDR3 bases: TGTGCCAGCAGCTTAGCTGGCCGAAACGAGCAGTACTTC. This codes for CASSLAGRNEQYF.

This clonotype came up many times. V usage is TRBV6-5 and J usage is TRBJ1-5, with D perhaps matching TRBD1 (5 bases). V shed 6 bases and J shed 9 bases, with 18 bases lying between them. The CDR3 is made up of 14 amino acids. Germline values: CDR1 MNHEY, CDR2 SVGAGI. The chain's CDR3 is CASSDTGPRGPQHF. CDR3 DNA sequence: TGTGCCAGCAGCGATACAGGTCCAAGAGGGCCCCAGCATTTT.

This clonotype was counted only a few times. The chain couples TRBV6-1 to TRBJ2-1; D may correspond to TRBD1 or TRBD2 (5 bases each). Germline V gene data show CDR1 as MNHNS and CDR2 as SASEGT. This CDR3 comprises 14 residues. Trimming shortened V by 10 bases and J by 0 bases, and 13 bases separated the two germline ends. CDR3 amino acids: CAIPGDGSYNEQFF. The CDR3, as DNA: TGTGCCATACCCGGGGACGGCTCCTACAATGAGCAGTTCTTC.

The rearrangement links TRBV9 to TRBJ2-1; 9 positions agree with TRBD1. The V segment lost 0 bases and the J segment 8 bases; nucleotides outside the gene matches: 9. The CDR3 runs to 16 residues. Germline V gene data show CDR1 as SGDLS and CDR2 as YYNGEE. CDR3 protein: CASSVGVQGAIDEQFF. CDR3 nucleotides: TGTGCCAGCAGCGTAGGAGTACAGGGGGCGATCGATGAGCAGTTCTTC.

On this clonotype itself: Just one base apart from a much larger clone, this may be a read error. CDR3 sequence (DNA): TGTGCCAGCAGACGGGACCGAAATAGCAATCAGCCCCAGCATTTT. This translates into CASRRDRNSNQPQHF. J is TRBJ1-5 and V is TRBV6-2 or TRBV6-3, with D maybe TRBD1 (5 bases). Trimming removed 6 bases at V and 0 bases at J, with 12 bases between. CDR1 and CDR2 from the germline V gene are MNHEY and SVGEGT. The CDR3 is made up of 15 amino acids.

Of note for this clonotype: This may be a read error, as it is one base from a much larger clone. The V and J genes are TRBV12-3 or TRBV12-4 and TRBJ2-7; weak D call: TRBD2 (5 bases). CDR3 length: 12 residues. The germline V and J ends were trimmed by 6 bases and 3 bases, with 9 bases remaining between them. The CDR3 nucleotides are TGTGCCAGCAGGTTCGGGGACTACGAGCAGTACTTC. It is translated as CASRFGDYEQYF.

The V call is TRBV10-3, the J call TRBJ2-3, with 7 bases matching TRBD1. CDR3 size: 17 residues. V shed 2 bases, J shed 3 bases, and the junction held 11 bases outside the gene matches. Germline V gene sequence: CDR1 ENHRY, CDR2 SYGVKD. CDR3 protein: CAISEGRGGARTDTQYF. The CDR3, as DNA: TGTGCCATCAGTGAGGGAAGAGGGGGCGCCCGGACAGATACGCAGTATTTT.

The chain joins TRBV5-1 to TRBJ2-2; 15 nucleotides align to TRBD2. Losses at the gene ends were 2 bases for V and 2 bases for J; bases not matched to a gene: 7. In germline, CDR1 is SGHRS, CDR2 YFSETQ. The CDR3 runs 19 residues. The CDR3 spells CASSFGTSGGRVNTGELFF. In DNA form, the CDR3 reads TGCGCCAGCAGCTTTGGGACTAGCGGGGGGCGCGTCAACACCGGGGAGCTGTTTTTT.

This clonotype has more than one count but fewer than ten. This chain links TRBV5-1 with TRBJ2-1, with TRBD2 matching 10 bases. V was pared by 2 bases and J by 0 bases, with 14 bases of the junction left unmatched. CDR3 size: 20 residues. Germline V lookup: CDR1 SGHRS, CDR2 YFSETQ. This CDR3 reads CASSFPGVAGGRVSYNEQFF. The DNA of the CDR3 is TGCGCCAGCAGCTTCCCCGGGGTAGCGGGAGGCCGGGTCTCCTACAATGAGCAGTTCTTC.

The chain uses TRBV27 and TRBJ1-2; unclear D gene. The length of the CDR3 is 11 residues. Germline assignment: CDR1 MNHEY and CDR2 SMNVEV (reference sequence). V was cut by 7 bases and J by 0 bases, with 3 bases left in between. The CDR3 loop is CASKANYGYTF. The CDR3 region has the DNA TGTGCCAGCAAGGCTAACTATGGCTACACCTTC.

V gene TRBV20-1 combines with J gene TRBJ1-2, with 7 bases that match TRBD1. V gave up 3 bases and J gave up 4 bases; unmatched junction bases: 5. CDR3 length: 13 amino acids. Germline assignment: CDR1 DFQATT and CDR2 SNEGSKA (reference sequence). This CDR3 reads CSASPDRAYGYTF. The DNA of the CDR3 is TGCAGTGCTAGCCCCGACAGGGCCTATGGCTACACCTTC.

CDR3 bases: TGTGCCAGCAGTCAAAGAGGGACCTATGGCTACACCTTC. Translating gives CASSQRGTYGYTF. The chain employs TRBV3-1 and TRBJ1-2; a possible D gene is TRBD1 (5 bases). Between the trimmed V and J ends, which lost 6 bases and 4 bases, there was a span of 12 bases. CDR1 is LGHDT, CDR2 YNNKEL, per germline (reference sequence). The CDR3 length is 13 residues.

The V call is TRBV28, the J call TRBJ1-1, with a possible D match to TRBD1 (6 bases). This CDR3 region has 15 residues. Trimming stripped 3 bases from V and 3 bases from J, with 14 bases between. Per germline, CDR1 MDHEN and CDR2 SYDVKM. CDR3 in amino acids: CASSFGGTQYTEAFF. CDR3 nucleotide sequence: TGTGCCAGCAGTTTTGGCGGGACACAGTACACTGAAGCTTTCTTT.

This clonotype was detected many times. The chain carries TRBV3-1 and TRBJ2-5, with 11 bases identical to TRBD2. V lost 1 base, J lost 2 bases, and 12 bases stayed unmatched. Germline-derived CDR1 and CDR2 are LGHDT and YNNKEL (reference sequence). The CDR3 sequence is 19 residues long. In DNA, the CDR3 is TGTGCCAGCAGCCAAGGTCCCCCCTACACTAGCGGGAGACAAGAGACCCAGTACTTC. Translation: CASSQGPPYTSGRQETQYF.

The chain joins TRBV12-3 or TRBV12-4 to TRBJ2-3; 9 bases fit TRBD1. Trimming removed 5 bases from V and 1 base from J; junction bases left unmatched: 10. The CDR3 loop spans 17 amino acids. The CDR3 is CASSPGTGIIRTDTQYF. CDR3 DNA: TGTGCCAGCAGTCCCGGGACAGGGATCATACGCACAGATACGCAGTATTTT.

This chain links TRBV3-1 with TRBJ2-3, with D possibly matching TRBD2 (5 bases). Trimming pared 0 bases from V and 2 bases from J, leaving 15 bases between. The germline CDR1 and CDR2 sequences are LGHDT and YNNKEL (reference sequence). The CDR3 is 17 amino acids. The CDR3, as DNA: TGTGCCAGCAGCCAAGACGGGCCGAGGGTCGCCACAGATACGCAGTATTTT. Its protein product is CASSQDGPRVATDTQYF.

CDR3 amino acids: CATSRGPGRGISYEQYF. As DNA, the CDR3 is TGTGCCACCAGCAGAGGTCCCGGACGGGGGATCTCCTACGAGCAGTACTTC. The chain has TRBV15 and TRBJ2-7, with TRBD2 as a possible D gene (6 bases). Germline V gene data show CDR1 as LNHNV and CDR2 as YYDKDF (reference sequence). Trimming took 1 base from V and 0 from J, leaving 16 bases between them. The length of the CDR3 is 17 residues.

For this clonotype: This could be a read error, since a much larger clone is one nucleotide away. The CDR3 sequence is CSAKPVLGRAVPYEQYF. In DNA, the CDR3 is TGCAGTGCTAAGCCTGTGCTAGGACGAGCGGTCCCCTACGAGCAGTACTTC. The chain carries TRBV20-1 and TRBJ2-7; D is perhaps TRBD2 (5 bases). CDR1 is DFQATT, CDR2 SNEGSKA, per germline (reference sequence). The V end was cut by 4 bases, the J end by 2 bases, with 24 bases between. The CDR3 is made up of 17 amino acids.

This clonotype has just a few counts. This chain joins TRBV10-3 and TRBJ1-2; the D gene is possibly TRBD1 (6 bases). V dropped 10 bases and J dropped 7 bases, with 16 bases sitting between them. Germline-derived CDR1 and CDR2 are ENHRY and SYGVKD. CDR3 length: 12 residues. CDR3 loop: CATLRGSGGYTF. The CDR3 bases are TGTGCCACGTTGAGGGGGAGCGGTGGCTACACCTTC.

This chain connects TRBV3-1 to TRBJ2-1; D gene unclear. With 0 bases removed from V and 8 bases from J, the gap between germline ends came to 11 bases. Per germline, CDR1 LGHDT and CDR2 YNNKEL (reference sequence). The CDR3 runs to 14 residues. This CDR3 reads CASSQDGLGDEQFF. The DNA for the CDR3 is TGTGCCAGCAGCCAAGACGGTTTGGGCGATGAGCAGTTCTTC.

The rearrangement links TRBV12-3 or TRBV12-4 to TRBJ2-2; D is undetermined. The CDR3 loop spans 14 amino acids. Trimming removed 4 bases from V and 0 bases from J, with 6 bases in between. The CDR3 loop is CASSYWPNTGELFF. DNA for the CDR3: TGTGCCAGCAGTTATTGGCCGAACACCGGGGAGCTGTTTTTT.

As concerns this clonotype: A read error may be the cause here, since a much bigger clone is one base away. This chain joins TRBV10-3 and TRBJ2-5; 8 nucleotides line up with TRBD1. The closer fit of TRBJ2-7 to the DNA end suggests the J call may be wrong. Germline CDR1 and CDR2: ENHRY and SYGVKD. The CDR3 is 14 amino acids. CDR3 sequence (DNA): TGTGCCGTCAGTGAGGCGGGACAGGTTTACGAGCAGTACTTC. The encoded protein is CAVSEAGQVYEQYF.

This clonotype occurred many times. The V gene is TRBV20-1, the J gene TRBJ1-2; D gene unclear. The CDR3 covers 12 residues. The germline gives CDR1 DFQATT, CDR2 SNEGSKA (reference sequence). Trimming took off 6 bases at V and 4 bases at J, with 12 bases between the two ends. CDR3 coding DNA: TGCAGTGCCCGGAAGGCCCTCTATGGCTACACCTTC. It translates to CSARKALYGYTF.